This record concerns one T cell receptor beta chain sequence. The CDR3 consists of 12 residues. Germline V lookup: CDR1 MNHNY, CDR2 SVGAGI (reference sequence). V lost 6 bases, J lost 6 bases, and 12 bases lay in between. Each CDR3 protein is one row after TCRdb ran MiXCR on the RT-PCR reads. The sample includes hundreds of thousands of distinct CDR3 sequences, approximately 15% of them seen just once. This receptor was taken from a female donor in good health, serving as a healthy control. Specimen: memory CD4+ T cells from blood. This chain uses TRBV6-6 with TRBJ2-7; maybe TRBD1 (5 bases). This chain's CDR3 is CASRSTESEQYF. The CDR3 DNA sequence: TGTGCCAGCAGGTCGACAGAGTCCGAGCAGTACTTC.